This TCR beta chain came from a study of post-analysis software for immune sequencing data. For the study at large: Included among the disease courses, which were recorded for the cohort, were relapsing-remitting, secondary progressive and progressive-relapsing multiple sclerosis. Study-level results: In patients, about five TRBV segments were more frequent than in controls, with TRBV5-6, TRBV5-1 and TRBV20-1 among them. Multiple sclerosis was associated with a significant reduction in normalized Chao1 diversity relative to controls.

This clonotype was observed a few times. Its antigen is as yet unknown. CDR3 length equals 13 residues. CDR1 and CDR2 from the germline V gene are DFQATT and SNEGSKA (reference sequence). V lost 5 bases to trimming and J lost 7 bases, with 17 bases between them. Presence of unique molecular identifiers characterized the TCR beta cDNA libraries. A population of about 0.95 to 10 million T cells gave rise to approximately 500,000 cDNA molecules. TCRdb re-called the PCR reads through MiXCR, storing one row per CDR3 protein. The sample shows hundreds of thousands of distinct CDR3 sequences, about 50% of them seen only once.

This receptor was taken from a girl aged 5 to 17 with multiple sclerosis. Sequenced: blood. J is TRBJ1-2 and V is TRBV20-1; D remains ambiguous. CDR3 sequence reads: CSAFLGSPGGYTF. The CDR3 DNA reads TGCAGTGCTTTCCTCGGCAGCCCTGGTGGCTACACCTTC.